Following are 29 T cell receptor beta chains from one sample sequenced in a study of T cells after yellow fever vaccination. One entry per CDR3 protein, called by TCRdb with MiXCR from the 5' RACE reads. The table lists 200,000 to 250,000 distinct CDR3 sequences, 6.9% of them singletons, with 0.65% to 0.9% in the top ten. The specimen was CD4+ T cells sorted from PBMCs, collected 15 days after the yellow fever booster vaccination. These receptors all stem from a man in his thirties or forties who received the YFV17D yellow fever vaccine.

This clonotype occurred many times. V is TRBV12-3 or TRBV12-4 and J is TRBJ2-1; D might be TRBD2 (5 bases). This CDR3 region has 13 residues. V lost 6 bases and J lost 2, with 8 bases in between. The CDR3 loop reads CASRSSAYNEQFF. The CDR3 DNA sequence: TGTGCCAGCAGAAGTAGCGCCTACAATGAGCAGTTCTTC.

This clonotype has just a few counts. The chain recombines TRBV7-2 with TRBJ1-1; a possible D gene is TRBD1 (6 bases). V was clipped by 3 bases and J by 5 bases, with 13 bases between them. Germline V gene lookup returns CDR1 SGHTA and CDR2 FQGNSA. The CDR3 contains 14 residues. CDR3 region: CASSFSRGGTEAFF. CDR3 DNA: TGTGCCAGCAGCTTCTCGAGAGGGGGGACTGAAGCTTTCTTT. The full variable domain, its missing parts supplied by reference TRBV7-2 and TRBJ1-1, is GAGVSQSPSNKVTEKGKDVELRCDPISGHTALYWYRQSLGQGLEFLIYFQGNSAPDKSGLPSDRFSAERTGGSVSTLTIQRTQQEDSAVYLCASSFSRGGTEAFFGQGTRLTVV.

The chain uses TRBV20-1 and TRBJ2-3; 10 bases align to TRBD2. J lost 10 bases, V lost 3 bases, and 10 bases had no gene match. This CDR3 has 14 amino acids. Germline CDR1 is DFQATT and CDR2 is SNEGSKA (reference sequence). CDR3 sequence (DNA): TGCAGTGCTAGTACTAGCGGGAACTGGGATGCGCAGTATTTT. Translated, it gives CSASTSGNWDAQYF.

This sequence joins TRBV7-9 and TRBJ2-1; 7 nucleotides line up with TRBD1. The V segment lost 5 bases and the J segment 7 bases; nucleotides outside the gene matches: 11. Germline CDR1 reads SEHNR; CDR2 reads FQNEAQ (reference sequence). The CDR3 runs to 15 residues. The CDR3 DNA follows: TGTGCCAGCAGCAAGTCCGGGACAGCATCAAATGAGCAGTTCTTC. It codes for CASSKSGTASNEQFF.

The chain joins TRBV7-9 to TRBJ2-1, with 11 positions matching TRBD2. J gave up 5 bases and V 10 bases, and 13 bases lay outside the gene matches. The length of the CDR3 is 16 residues. Germline V lookup: CDR1 SEHNR, CDR2 FQNEAQ (reference sequence). CDR3 sequence reads: CAMGPGTSGPDNEQFF. The CDR3 DNA reads as TGTGCCATGGGCCCTGGGACTAGCGGTCCCGACAATGAGCAGTTCTTC.

The chain uses TRBV20-1 and TRBJ2-7, with TRBD1 matching over 9 bases. The CDR3 is made up of 14 amino acids. Trimming took 3 bases from V and 1 from J; bases not matched to a gene: 4. Germline lookup yields CDR1 DFQATT and CDR2 SNEGSKA (reference sequence). CDR3 loop: CSARAGQGSYEQYF. The CDR3 nucleotides read TGCAGTGCTAGGGCGGGACAGGGTTCCTACGAGCAGTACTTC.

The table lists this clonotype with a few counts. The chain employs TRBV12-3 or TRBV12-4 and TRBJ2-7, with TRBD2 identical over 10 bases. The CDR3 is 14 amino acids. V trimming: 6 bases; J trimming: 2 bases; junction bases outside the gene matches: 4. CDR3 loop: CASSIAGGTYEQYF. In DNA, the CDR3 is TGTGCCAGCAGCATAGCGGGGGGAACCTACGAGCAGTACTTC.

This clonotype showed up many times. This rearrangement joins TRBV7-2 to TRBJ2-3, with D unclear. Germline V gives CDR1 SGHTA, CDR2 FQGNSA. V was trimmed by 5 bases and J by 9 bases, leaving 18 bases between them. CDR3 length equals 14 residues. CDR3 coding DNA: TGTGCCAGCAGCCGCCTTATTTTGCCGGGCACGCAGTATTTT. This translates into CASSRLILPGTQYF.

This clonotype was seen ten or more times. V gene TRBV5-1 combines with J gene TRBJ2-7; 7 bases are shared with TRBD1. Germline V lookup: CDR1 SGHRS, CDR2 YFSETQ. This CDR3 has 14 residues. J was trimmed by 2 bases and V by 2 bases; bases with no gene match: 4. CDR3 loop: CASSFTGEPYEQYF. CDR3 coding DNA: TGCGCCAGCAGCTTTACAGGGGAACCCTACGAGCAGTACTTC.

This clonotype was counted only a few times. The chain is built from TRBV30 and TRBJ1-3; no firm D call. V dropped 3 bases and J dropped 0 bases, with 15 bases sitting between them. CDR1 is GTSNPN and CDR2 is SVGIG in the germline V gene (reference sequence). CDR3 length: 16 residues. CDR3 DNA: TGTGCCTGGAGAGTGAATTTACGGCCCTCTGGAAACACCATATATTTT. This translates into CAWRVNLRPSGNTIYF.

This clonotype occurred many times. This CDR3 is CASSLSGQVGYGYTF. As DNA, the CDR3 is TGTGCCAGCAGTTTATCGGGACAGGTCGGCTATGGCTACACCTTC. The rearrangement links TRBV27 to TRBJ1-2; TRBD1 matches 8 bases. V dropped 0 bases and J dropped 4; count of bases not matched to a gene: 4. The CDR3 sequence is 15 residues long. Germline V gene data show CDR1 as MNHEY and CDR2 as SMNVEV (reference sequence).

Ten or more counts support this clonotype. The chain couples TRBV11-2 to TRBJ2-4, with no clear D. CDR1 SGHAT and CDR2 FQNNGV come from the germline V gene. The CDR3 is made up of 14 amino acids. Trimming cost V 4 bases and J 0 bases, with 7 bases left between them. The CDR3 DNA reads as TGTGCCAGCAGCTCCCGCTTAGCCAAAAACATTCAGTACTTC. Its protein is CASSSRLAKNIQYF.

This clonotype was detected only a few times. The chain uses TRBV20-1 and TRBJ2-7; 7 positions agree with TRBD2. CDR1 is DFQATT and CDR2 is SNEGSKA in the germline V gene (reference sequence). J gave up 2 bases and V 6 bases, and 4 bases lay outside the gene matches. This CDR3 is 12 amino acids long. In DNA, the CDR3 is TGCAGTGCCTTACTAGCGACCTACGAGCAGTACTTC. This codes for CSALLATYEQYF.

In this sample, this clonotype turned up a few times. The rearrangement links TRBV29-1 to TRBJ2-1, with 10 positions matching TRBD2. With 3 bases clipped from V and 4 bases from J, the junction kept 3 bases outside the gene matches. Per the germline V gene, CDR1 is SQVTM and CDR2 is ANQGSEA. This CDR3 region has 14 residues. The DNA for the CDR3 is TGCAGCGTTGACCCTAGCGGGGGATACAATGAGCAGTTCTTC. This codes for CSVDPSGGYNEQFF.

At least ten counts were recorded for this clonotype. The chain recombines TRBV6-1 with TRBJ2-1; 13 nucleotides align to TRBD2. Germline V gives CDR1 MNHNS, CDR2 SASEGT. Trimming at V came to 10 bases and at J to 8 bases, leaving 11 bases not matched to a gene. The CDR3 has 15 amino acids. The CDR3 bases are TGTGCCACCGTCACGGGACTAGCGGGATCCGATGAGCAGTTCTTC. Residues: CATVTGLAGSDEQFF.

The chain recombines TRBV20-1 with TRBJ2-1; D not certain. The CDR3 extends over 9 amino acids. Germline CDR1 and CDR2: DFQATT and SNEGSKA (reference sequence). The DNA of the CDR3 is TGCAGCGCTGGGGTTGAGCAGTTCTTC. This sequence encodes CSAGVEQFF.

There are a few counts of this clonotype. The rearrangement links TRBV6-1 to TRBJ2-3, with TRBD2 identical over 12 bases. The CDR3 has 18 amino acids. V lost 4 bases and J lost 3; bases outside the gene matches: 11. Germline V gene sequence: CDR1 MNHNS, CDR2 SASEGT. The CDR3 loop reads CASSVLATSGSSTDTQYF. DNA of the CDR3: TGTGCCAGCAGTGTCCTCGCGACTAGCGGGAGTTCGACAGATACGCAGTATTTT.

This clonotype was seen more than once but under ten times. This chain uses TRBV6-5 with TRBJ1-1, with D perhaps matching TRBD1 (6 bases). Trimming cost V 0 bases and J 11 bases, with 16 bases left between them. Per germline, CDR1 MNHEY and CDR2 SVGAGI. This CDR3 comprises 14 residues. The chain's CDR3 is CASSYSRDRSRAFF. For the CDR3, the DNA is TGTGCCAGCAGTTACTCCCGAGACAGGTCCCGGGCTTTCTTT.

The chain joins TRBV7-9 to TRBJ2-7; D might be TRBD2 (6 bases). The CDR3 sequence is 14 residues long. The V end lost 5 bases, the J end lost 4 bases, and 15 bases lay between the germline ends. The germline gives CDR1 SEHNR, CDR2 FQNEAQ (reference sequence). The CDR3 region has the DNA TGTGCCAGCAGCCTCGGGGGAGTCTCTTACGAGCAGTACTTC. Amino acids: CASSLGGVSYEQYF.

This clonotype turned up a few times. This chain uses TRBV3-1 with TRBJ2-1, with TRBD2 identical over 12 bases. CDR1 is LGHDT and CDR2 is YNNKEL in the germline V gene (reference sequence). Trimming at V came to 1 base and at J to 0 bases, leaving 4 bases not matched to a gene. This CDR3 contains 18 residues. This chain's CDR3 is CASSQGTSGASSYNEQFF. Written as DNA, the CDR3 is TGTGCCAGCAGCCAAGGGACTAGCGGGGCATCCTCCTACAATGAGCAGTTCTTC.

This clonotype was detected many times. The chain links TRBV6-2 or TRBV6-3 to TRBJ1-2; a weak D match, TRBD1 (5 bases). CDR3 size: 13 residues. Per the germline V gene, CDR1 is MNHEY and CDR2 is SVGEGT. Deletions cut 6 bases from V and 8 bases from J, with 16 bases between. CDR3: CASRFPGADGYTF. The DNA for the CDR3 is TGTGCCAGCAGATTCCCTGGGGCCGACGGCTACACCTTC.

V and J are TRBV11-3 and TRBJ2-1; 10 bases line up with TRBD2. This CDR3 is 15 amino acids long. Trimming removed 3 bases from V and 6 bases from J; junction bases left unmatched: 5. Looked up from germline, CDR1 is SGHNT and CDR2 is YENEEA. The CDR3 region has the DNA TGTGCCAGCAGCTTCTCTCCTAGCGGGAGCAATGAGCAGTTCTTC. Translation gives CASSFSPSGSNEQFF.

In its sample, this clonotype was seen a few times. The chain uses TRBV7-2 and TRBJ2-7, with D possibly TRBD1 on 7 matching bases. The V gene's germline CDR1 is SGHTA and CDR2 FQGNSA. The CDR3 is made up of 14 amino acids. Trimming stripped 5 bases from V and 3 bases from J, with 14 bases between. CDR3 sequence reads: CASSRGTAFYEQYF. The CDR3 DNA reads TGTGCCAGCAGCCGGGGGACAGCGTTCTACGAGCAGTACTTC. The full variable domain, its missing parts supplied by reference TRBV7-2 and TRBJ2-7, is GAGVSQSPSNKVTEKGKDVELRCDPISGHTALYWYRQSLGQGLEFLIYFQGNSAPDKSGLPSDRFSAERTGGSVSTLTIQRTQQEDSAVYLCASSRGTAFYEQYFGPGTRLTVT.

A few counts support this clonotype. The CDR3 sequence is CSARPLGSLGPYEQYF. Written as DNA, the CDR3 is TGCAGTGCTAGACCCCTCGGATCCCTAGGGCCCTACGAGCAGTACTTC. The chain is built from TRBV20-1 and TRBJ2-7; D call uncertain. The CDR3 has 16 amino acids. CDR1 and CDR2 from the germline V gene are DFQATT and SNEGSKA (reference sequence). V was pared by 2 bases and J by 2 bases, with 19 bases between.

The table lists this clonotype with many counts. The V and J genes are TRBV10-2 and TRBJ2-3; 13 bases match TRBD2. Germline-derived CDR1 and CDR2 are WSHSY and SAAADI. J lost 2 bases, V lost 4 bases, and 3 bases had no gene match. This CDR3 has 16 amino acids. Here the CDR3 DNA reads TGCGCCAGCAGTGGAGGACTAGCGGGGGTCACAGATACGCAGTATTTT. Protein product: CASSGGLAGVTDTQYF.

This clonotype has a handful of counts. The V and J genes are TRBV20-1 and TRBJ2-1; D may match TRBD1 or TRBD2 (6 bases each). Germline CDR1 reads DFQATT; CDR2 reads SNEGSKA (reference sequence). The V and J ends lost 5 bases and 0 bases respectively, with 14 bases between them. The CDR3 length is 15 residues. The CDR3 reads CSAGLGGSSYNEQFF. For the CDR3, the DNA is TGCAGTGCTGGATTGGGGGGCAGCTCCTACAATGAGCAGTTCTTC.

This clonotype has ten or more counts. For the CDR3, the DNA is TGTGCCTCACGACCGGGACAGGGAAACAATGAGCAGTTCTTC. Translating it yields CASRPGQGNNEQFF. The V and J genes are TRBV10-3 and TRBJ2-1, with 9 bases aligning to TRBD1. Trimming at V came to 11 bases and at J to 5 bases, leaving 10 bases not matched to a gene. The CDR3 sequence is 14 residues long. CDR1 and CDR2 from the germline V gene are ENHRY and SYGVKD.

This clonotype was counted ten times or more. The rearrangement links TRBV20-1 to TRBJ1-1; 9 nucleotides align to TRBD1. The germline V gene encodes CDR1 DFQATT and CDR2 SNEGSKA (reference sequence). The CDR3 covers 12 residues. The CDR3 loop is CRATGGRAEAFF. The CDR3 DNA follows: TGCAGGGCGACAGGGGGTCGCGCTGAAGCTTTCTTT.

The chain's CDR3 is CASSRRGQGAAGYTF. CDR3 nucleotides: TGTGCCAGCAGCCGCCGGGGACAGGGGGCGGCCGGCTACACCTTC. The rearrangement uses TRBV7-6 and TRBJ1-2; TRBD1 matches 12 bases. The V gene end was trimmed by 5 bases and the J gene end by 8 bases; junction bases not matched to a gene: 9. CDR1 is SGHVS and CDR2 is FNYEAQ in the germline V gene. The CDR3 contains 15 residues.